This TCR beta chain was sequenced in a study of cytomegalovirus exposure and HLA in healthy donors. Germline V gene data show CDR1 as LNHNV and CDR2 as YYDKDF (reference sequence). This CDR3 is 15 amino acids long. Trimming left V 6 bases short and J 0 bases short, with 12 bases between. As concerns this clone: Other DNA sequences in this sample translate to the same CDR3.

Amplification used 60 Vbeta primers and 13 Jbeta primers. Profiled with immunoSEQ multiplex PCR; TCRdb holds only in-frame clones, not every one. The table has 70,000 or so clones, 75% to 90% seen once. The rearrangement links TRBV15 to TRBJ1-5; D unclear. Material: PBMCs. The origin of this receptor is a woman in her twenties or thirties in good health and CMV-seronegative. The CDR3: CATRRQVYSNQPQHF. CDR3 sequence (DNA): TGTGCCACCAGAAGGCAGGTTTATAGCAATCAGCCCCAGCATTTT.